The source of this T cell receptor beta chain is a study of blood T cell repertoires in COVID-19 (dated by TCRdb to about 2020). Background on the whole study: Collaborator samples came from the United States, Italy and Spain and covered acute and convalescent phases of COVID-19. The sample metadata nearly always contained a de-identified subject ID, COVID-19 status, age in years and sex. The prospective study material was composed of cDNA or gDNA derived from T cells, B-cell-depleted T cells, or PBMCs. The repertoires were released in a freely available public database meant as a resource for research on the immune response to SARS-CoV-2. Subjects who had been exposed to COVID-19, were actively infected with it, or had recovered from it provided the deeply sampled blood TCRbeta repertoires that made up the dataset. The samples were drawn from two sources: the first 160 participants of the ongoing ImmuneRACE study, and 1,000 to 1,500 subjects contributed by 6 global collaborators. Where available, HLA class I and class II types were taken from metadata supplied by the sample provider and were not determined by assay-based typing.

V is cut by 0 bases and J by 5 bases, and the space between the germline ends is 10 bases. From a lookup of the germline V gene, CDR1 and CDR2 are MGHRA and YSYEKL. The CDR3 numbers 14 residues from cysteine through phenylalanine. The sequence is cut down to CDR3 DNA, 42 bases in frame from base 1. The immunoSEQ Assay, a bias-controlled multiplex PCR, was used to amplify TCRbeta CDR3 regions from genomic DNA. The original methods were these. The number of nucleated cells in each sample was estimated by amplification of reference gene primers within the assay. To quantify the absolute abundance of each unique TCRbeta CDR3 rearrangement, sequence reads were collapsed and filtered. For each sample, productive Simpson clonality was calculated by taking the square root of Simpson's diversity index across productive rearrangements. Imported from immuneACCESS, the table was reduced by TCRdb to in-frame sequences with V and J called. These copies leave out some clones; in studies compared against another copy, an unresolved V gene accounts for under half, and the cause of the remainder is not known. V and J calls and clone size are given by that table; D and trimming were obtained from the DNA. Here the sample has some 50,000 clones; around 83% occur a single time. Together, the top ten hold around 1.5% of the sample.

The study at large found these results: How much clinical and demographic metadata was included differed by source and by participant, and the metadata was provided uncurated.

The collaborating institutions used their own protocols to collect whole blood in K2EDTA tubes. Collaborator samples were shipped for TCRbeta analysis as frozen whole blood, isolated PBMCs, or DNA extracted from either sample type. The count of this clone is one. There is no known antigen for this receptor. Base qualities are missing; no much larger clone stands one base away. The sequence derives from a man between 45 and 60 years old with acute or convalescent COVID-19. The sequenced sample was peripheral blood. Recombination connected TRBV4-1 to TRBJ1-1; there is no confident call for the D gene. The base sequence is TGCGCCAGCAGCCAAGAATCGCGGCGGACTGAAGCTTTCTTT. Translation gives CASSQESRRTEAFF.